These 5 T cell receptor beta chains originate from one sample sequenced in a study of CD8 T cells in Susac syndrome. RNA was extracted with the RNeasy kit, and a quantity of about 0.45 to 1 ug was reverse transcribed using random hexamers. TCRdb called the immunoSEQ multiplex PCR reads again in MiXCR, with one record for every CDR3 protein. Among around 150,000 distinct CDR3 sequences listed, over 85% were seen once. The sequenced sample was CD4+ T cells from PBMCs. The source is a human donor in good health.

The V gene is TRBV6-1, the J gene TRBJ2-7; tentative D call: TRBD2 (7 bases). V was pared by 3 bases and J by 8 bases, with 14 bases between. Germline CDR1 is MNHNS and CDR2 is SASEGT. The CDR3 runs 13 residues. The chain's CDR3 is CASSEAGAGKQYF. CDR3 bases: TGTGCCAGCAGTGAGGCGGGGGCTGGCAAGCAGTACTTC.

This chain joins TRBV29-1 and TRBJ1-2; 8 positions match TRBD1. This CDR3 is built from 14 residues. V dropped 6 bases and J dropped 6; count of bases not matched to a gene: 12. Germline values: CDR1 SQVTM, CDR2 ANQGSEA. The CDR3, as DNA: TGCAGCGTGAAAAGAGGACAGGGTGGCCATGGCTACACCTTC. Protein product: CSVKRGQGGHGYTF.

The J gene is TRBJ1-4, the V gene TRBV30, with 8 bases lining up with TRBD1. J was trimmed by 1 base and V by 5 bases; bases with no gene match: 3. The CDR3 has 14 amino acids. CDR1 and CDR2 from the germline V gene are GTSNPN and SVGIG (reference sequence). The CDR3 nucleotides read TGTGCCTGGCTCGGACAGGGAACTAATGAAAAACTGTTTTTT. This sequence encodes CAWLGQGTNEKLFF. The full variable domain, with the rest looked up from reference TRBV30 and TRBJ1-4, is SQTIHQWPATLVQPVGSPLSLECTVEGTSNPNLYWYRQAAGRGLQLLFYSVGIGQISSEVPQNLSASRPQDRQFILSSKKLLLSDSGFYLCAWLGQGTNEKLFFGSGTQLSVL.

This clonotype was recorded only once. The J gene is TRBJ2-7, the V gene TRBV11-2, with TRBD1 matching over 7 bases. Trimming at V came to 1 base and at J to 11 bases, leaving 5 bases not matched to a gene. This CDR3 contains 12 residues. Germline assignment: CDR1 SGHAT and CDR2 FQNNGV. CDR3 protein: CASSLGQGIKYF. CDR3 in DNA: TGTGCCAGCAGCTTAGGACAGGGAATAAAGTACTTC.

V gene TRBV9 combines with J gene TRBJ2-1; 11 bases line up with TRBD2. The CDR3 has 19 residues. J was trimmed by 9 bases and V by 1 base; bases with no gene match: 18. Germline CDR1 and CDR2: SGDLS and YYNGEE. The CDR3 protein is CASSVSAWFLAGGGSEQFF. The CDR3 DNA sequence: TGTGCCAGCAGCGTATCTGCCTGGTTTTTAGCGGGGGGGGGTAGTGAGCAGTTCTTC.